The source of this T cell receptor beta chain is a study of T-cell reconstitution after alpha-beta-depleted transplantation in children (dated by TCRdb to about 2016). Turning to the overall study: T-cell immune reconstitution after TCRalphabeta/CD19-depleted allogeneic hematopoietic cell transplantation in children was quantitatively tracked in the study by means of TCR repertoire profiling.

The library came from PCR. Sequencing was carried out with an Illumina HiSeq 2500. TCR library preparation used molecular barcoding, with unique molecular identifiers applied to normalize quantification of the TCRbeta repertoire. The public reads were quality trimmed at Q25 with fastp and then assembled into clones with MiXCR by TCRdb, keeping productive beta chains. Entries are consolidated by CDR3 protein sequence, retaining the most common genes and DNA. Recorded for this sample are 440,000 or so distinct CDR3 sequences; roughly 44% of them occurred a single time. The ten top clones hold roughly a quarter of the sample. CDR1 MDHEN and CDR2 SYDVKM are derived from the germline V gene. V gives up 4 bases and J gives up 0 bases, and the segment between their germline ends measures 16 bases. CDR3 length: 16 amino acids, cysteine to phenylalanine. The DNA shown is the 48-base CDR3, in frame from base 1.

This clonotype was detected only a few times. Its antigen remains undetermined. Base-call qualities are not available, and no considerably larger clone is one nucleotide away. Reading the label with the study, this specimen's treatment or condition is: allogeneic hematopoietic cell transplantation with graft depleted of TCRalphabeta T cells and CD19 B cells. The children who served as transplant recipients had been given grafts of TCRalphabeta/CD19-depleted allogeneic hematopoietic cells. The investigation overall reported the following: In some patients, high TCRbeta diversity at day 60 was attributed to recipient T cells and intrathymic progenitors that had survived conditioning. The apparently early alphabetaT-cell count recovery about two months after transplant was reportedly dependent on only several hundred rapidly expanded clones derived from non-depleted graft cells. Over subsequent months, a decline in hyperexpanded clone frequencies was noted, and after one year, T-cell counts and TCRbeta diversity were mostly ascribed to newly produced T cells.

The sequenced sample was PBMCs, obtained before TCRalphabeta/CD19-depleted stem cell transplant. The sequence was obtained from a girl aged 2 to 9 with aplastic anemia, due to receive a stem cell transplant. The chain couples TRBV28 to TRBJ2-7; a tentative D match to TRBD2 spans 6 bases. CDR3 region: CASSWGEHASSYEQYF. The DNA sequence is TGTGCCAGCAGTTGGGGGGAGCATGCGAGCTCCTACGAGCAGTACTTC.